This T cell receptor beta chain was identified during a study of siplizumab effects on memory and regulatory T cells. Study outcomes and limitations: Unstimulated subset assignment was obtained for only a minor fraction of alloreactive clones. It seemed that naive T cells were more diverse than memory cells and were major contributors to the alloresponse.

The V end was cut by 6 bases, the J end by 10 bases, with 10 bases between. There are 11 residues in the CDR3. Germline V gives CDR1 LNHNV, CDR2 YYDKDF (reference sequence). Only in-frame clones appear in the TCRdb table, and some are missing; sequencing was by immunoSEQ multiplex PCR. The sample contains 8,000 or so clones, about 36% of which appear only once. The mixed lymphocyte reaction cells were cocultured at 37°C for roughly 6 days. CFSE was used to stain responder PBMCs and Violet Dye to stain stimulator PBMCs, which were then pooled 1:1. Turning to this clone: Its antigen is as yet unknown.

Input material: CFSE-low (dividing) CD8+ T cells sorted from an allogeneic mixed lymphocyte reaction. This receptor was obtained from a human donor in good health; the cells came from an allogeneic mixed lymphocyte reaction. The rearrangement uses TRBV15 and TRBJ2-1; tentative D call: TRBD2 (6 bases). The CDR3 reads CATRGGVEQFF. The CDR3 DNA is TGTGCCACCAGGGGGGGAGTAGAGCAGTTCTTC.